The 27 T cell receptor beta chains in this list originate from one sample, sequenced in a study of identical twins. One entry per CDR3 protein, called by TCRdb with MiXCR from the 5' RACE reads. The sample has about 330,000 distinct CDR3 sequences; roughly an eighth are singletons. The data also belong to a second study, concerning yellow fever vaccine responses in identical twins.

Sequencing used CD8+ T cells sorted from blood. These receptors came from a woman under 30 in good health.

This clonotype showed up many times. The CDR3 region has the DNA TGTGCCAGCAGCTTCGACAGGCGGAACACTGAAGCTTTCTTT. This gives the protein CASSFDRRNTEAFF. The V call is TRBV14, the J call TRBJ1-1; D possibly corresponds to TRBD1 (6 bases). The CDR3 length is 14 residues. From germline, CDR1 is SGHDN and CDR2 FVKESK. Deletions cut 5 bases from V and 1 base from J, with 11 bases between.

This clonotype was found many times. The chain uses TRBV12-3 or TRBV12-4 and TRBJ2-7; D remains ambiguous. The CDR3 extends over 13 amino acids. V gave up 5 bases and J gave up 1 base, with 9 bases separating them. CDR3 nucleotides: TGTGCCAGCAGTACCGGGCCTTCCTACGAGCAGTACGTC. This encodes CASSTGPSYEQYV.

The J gene is TRBJ2-1, the V gene TRBV2; 12 positions match TRBD2. This CDR3 is built from 14 residues. After removal of 10 bases from V and 5 bases from J, the junction contained 6 bases not matched to a gene. Germline lookup yields CDR1 SNHLY and CDR2 FYNNEI. The chain's CDR3 is CAIWTSGTNNEQFF. In DNA form, the CDR3 reads TGTGCCATCTGGACTAGCGGGACCAACAATGAGCAGTTCTTC.

The chain carries TRBV24-1 and TRBJ1-1, with D unresolved. The CDR3 is 13 residues long. Trimming left V 1 base short and J 6 bases short, with 8 bases between. Per germline, CDR1 KGHDR and CDR2 SFDVKD. CDR3 region: CATSDLGNSEAFF. DNA of the CDR3: TGTGCCACCAGTGATTTAGGAAACTCTGAAGCTTTCTTT.

Only a few counts were recorded for this clonotype. At one end the junction does not follow the germline gene, possibly because of a read error. The genes are TRBV20-1 and TRBJ2-2; 9 bases map to TRBD1. CDR3 size: 16 residues. In germline, CDR1 is DFQATT, CDR2 SNEGSKA (reference sequence). The CDR3 nucleotides are TGCTGTGCTAGAGACGCAACAGGGGGCGACACCGGGGAGCTGTTTTTT. Translation: CCARDATGGDTGELFF.

This clonotype was seen only a few times. The V call is TRBV19, the J call TRBJ2-5, with TRBD1 identical over 7 bases. V shed 1 base and J 4 bases; nucleotides not matched to a gene: 6. CDR3 length: 15 residues. Germline V gives CDR1 LNHDA, CDR2 SQIVND (reference sequence). CDR3 protein: CASSIGTGVRETQYF. The CDR3 DNA sequence: TGTGCCAGTAGTATAGGAACAGGGGTTCGAGAGACCCAGTACTTC.

This CDR3 is CASRPGTGDPQETQYF. CDR3 coding DNA: TGTGCCAGCAGACCCGGGACAGGGGACCCCCAAGAGACCCAGTACTTC. V gene TRBV12-3 or TRBV12-4 combines with J gene TRBJ2-5; TRBD1 matches at 10 bases. The trim removed 6 bases at V and 1 base at J, leaving 8 bases unmatched. The CDR3 sequence is 16 residues long.

The CDR3: CASSAPSHVKLFF. CDR3 nucleotide sequence: TGTGCCAGCAGCGCCCCCTCCCACGTAAAACTGTTTTTT. V is TRBV7-9 and J is TRBJ1-4; D remains unclear. Germline CDR1 is SEHNR and CDR2 is FQNEAQ (reference sequence). The CDR3 has 13 amino acids. V was shortened by 5 bases and J by 10 bases, with 14 bases between the two germline ends.

The gene calls are TRBV10-3 and TRBJ2-5; D may match TRBD1 or TRBD2 (5 bases each). V was pared by 0 bases and J by 0 bases, with 14 bases between. CDR1 and CDR2 (germline): ENHRY, SYGVKD. The CDR3 consists of 17 residues. This CDR3 reads CAISESGLLGDQETQYF. In DNA, the CDR3 is TGTGCCATCAGTGAGTCGGGCCTCCTGGGGGACCAAGAGACCCAGTACTTC.

J is TRBJ1-4 and V is TRBV28, with D uncertain. In germline, CDR1 is MDHEN, CDR2 SYDVKM. This CDR3 region has 13 residues. Between the trimmed V and J ends, which lost 6 bases and 2 bases, there was a span of 7 bases. CDR3 coding DNA: TGTGCCAGCAGGCAGGTTACTAATGAAAAACTGTTTTTT. It specifies CASRQVTNEKLFF.

J is TRBJ2-7 and V is TRBV6-2 or TRBV6-3; possible D gene TRBD2, 5 bases. V dropped 2 bases and J dropped 4 bases, with 15 bases sitting between them. Looked up from germline, CDR1 is MNHEY and CDR2 is SVGEGT. This CDR3 spans 15 amino acids. The CDR3 DNA reads as TGTGCCAGCAGTTACGAGCTAACCCCGGGGTACGAGCAGTACTTC. It is translated as CASSYELTPGYEQYF.

This clonotype turned up a few times. This chain links TRBV6-5 with TRBJ2-6, with TRBD1 matching 7 bases. The CDR3 is made up of 15 amino acids. Per the germline V gene, CDR1 is MNHEY and CDR2 is SVGAGI. V dropped 4 bases and J dropped 3; count of bases not matched to a gene: 3. CDR3: CASSSQGYGANVLTF. The CDR3 coding sequence is TGTGCCAGCAGTTCACAGGGGTATGGGGCCAACGTCCTGACTTTC.

This clonotype came up many times. The chain has TRBV5-5 and TRBJ1-4; D not resolved. V lost 3 bases to trimming and J lost 3 bases, with 12 bases between them. This CDR3 has 15 amino acids. Germline V gives CDR1 SGHKS, CDR2 YYEKEE (reference sequence). In DNA, the CDR3 is TGTGCCAGCAGCTACCTCGGACGGTCTAATGAAAAACTGTTTTTT. It yields the protein CASSYLGRSNEKLFF.

This chain joins TRBV5-1 and TRBJ2-1; TRBD1 aligns across 8 bases. The CDR3 runs to 14 residues. The junction had 8 bases not matched to a gene; V was cut back by 4 bases and J by 8 bases. Germline V gene sequence: CDR1 SGHRS, CDR2 YFSETQ. The CDR3 region is CASSTDRAWDEQFF. CDR3 DNA: TGCGCCAGCAGCACGGACAGGGCTTGGGATGAGCAGTTCTTC.

The sample holds a few counts of this clonotype. The chain joins TRBV27 to TRBJ2-2, with a weak D call TRBD1 (6 bases). Looked up from germline, CDR1 is MNHEY and CDR2 is SMNVEV (reference sequence). This CDR3 has 14 amino acids. The germline V and J ends were trimmed by 8 bases and 7 bases, with 17 bases remaining between them. CDR3 loop: CASSGAGGIGELFF. CDR3 coding DNA: TGTGCCAGCTCAGGGGCAGGAGGTATCGGGGAGCTGTTTTTT.

This clonotype was recorded a few times. The chain combines TRBV6-5 with TRBJ2-3, with TRBD2 as a possible D gene (5 bases). Germline CDR1 and CDR2: MNHEY and SVGAGI. The V and J ends lost 5 bases and 2 bases respectively, with 17 bases between them. CDR3 length equals 16 residues. The CDR3 DNA reads as TGTGCCAGCAGTCACCGGACTGATCCGAACACAGATACGCAGTATTTT. Translation gives CASSHRTDPNTDTQYF.

V gene TRBV7-9 combines with J gene TRBJ2-1; D might be TRBD2 (7 bases). V lost 5 bases to trimming and J lost 5 bases, with 16 bases between them. The CDR3 runs 15 residues. The germline V gene encodes CDR1 SEHNR and CDR2 FQNEAQ (reference sequence). The CDR3 DNA sequence: TGTGCCAGCAGCCCCCATGGGGGGGCGGACAATGAGCAGTTCTTC. Translated: CASSPHGGADNEQFF.

CDR3 sequence (DNA): TGTGCCAGCTTAGCGGTGGTCTACCAAGGAGATACGCAGTATTTT. Amino acids: CASLAVVYQGDTQYF. The rearrangement joins TRBV7-9 to TRBJ2-3, with D possibly being TRBD2 (6 bases). Germline-derived CDR1 and CDR2 are SEHNR and FQNEAQ (reference sequence). V dropped 8 bases and J dropped 5 bases, with 20 bases sitting between them. The CDR3 sequence is 15 residues long.

This clonotype showed up many times. V usage is TRBV12-3 or TRBV12-4 and J usage is TRBJ2-5; 10 bases agree with TRBD2. This CDR3 comprises 14 residues. J lost 5 bases, V lost 8 bases, and 8 bases had no gene match. CDR3 residues: CASSSGRVFETQYF. DNA for the CDR3: TGTGCCAGCTCTAGCGGGAGAGTTTTTGAGACCCAGTACTTC.

The chain links TRBV12-3 or TRBV12-4 to TRBJ2-2, with 10 bases matching TRBD2. The V gene end was trimmed by 6 bases and the J gene end by 1 base; junction bases not matched to a gene: 8. CDR3 length equals 17 residues. The CDR3 spells CASSPAASGRNTGELFF. The CDR3 DNA is TGTGCCAGCAGCCCTGCTGCTAGCGGGAGGAACACCGGGGAGCTGTTTTTT.

The sample holds a few counts of this clonotype. The J gene is TRBJ2-1, the V gene TRBV5-6; D gene unclear. The V end lost 4 bases, the J end lost 0 bases, and 5 bases lay between the germline ends. Germline V gives CDR1 SGHDT, CDR2 YYEEEE. The CDR3 totals 13 residues. The CDR3, as DNA: TGTGCCAGCAGCATCAGCTCCTACAATGAGCAGTTCTTC. Translating it yields CASSISSYNEQFF.

This chain uses TRBV7-8 with TRBJ2-7; TRBD1 aligns across 7 bases. V lost 2 bases to trimming and J lost 3 bases; unmatched junction nucleotides: 7. Germline-derived CDR1 and CDR2 are SGHVS and FQNEAQ. The CDR3 loop spans 15 amino acids. In nucleotides, the CDR3 is TGTGCCAGCAGCTTATTCGGACAGGAGAGCTACGAGCAGTACGTC. Translation gives CASSLFGQESYEQYV.

The V gene is TRBV20-1, the J gene TRBJ2-1, with TRBD2 matching over 13 bases. Germline lookup yields CDR1 DFQATT and CDR2 SNEGSKA (reference sequence). The CDR3 extends over 16 amino acids. The V and J ends lost 3 bases and 2 bases, in that order; junction bases with no gene match: 4. CDR3 DNA sequence: TGCAGTGCTAGCCGGACTAGCGGGGGAACCTACAATGAGCAGTTCTTC. Protein product: CSASRTSGGTYNEQFF.

This clonotype turned up a few times. J is TRBJ2-2 and V is TRBV24-1, with D unclear. The V end lost 0 bases, the J end lost 5 bases, and 3 bases lay between the germline ends. This CDR3 has 13 amino acids. Germline V gives CDR1 KGHDR, CDR2 SFDVKD. The CDR3 loop reads CATSDLQTGELFF. CDR3 in DNA: TGTGCCACCAGTGATTTGCAAACCGGGGAGCTGTTTTTT.

This clonotype was counted ten times or more. The rearrangement uses TRBV20-1 and TRBJ2-3; D gene ambiguous. This CDR3 is built from 14 residues. Trimming took 5 bases from V and 0 from J, leaving 12 bases between them. Germline V gives CDR1 DFQATT, CDR2 SNEGSKA (reference sequence). Here the CDR3 reads CSAPGLLSTDTQYF. The CDR3 DNA follows: TGCAGTGCTCCGGGCCTACTTAGCACAGATACGCAGTATTTT.

In the case of this clonotype: The junction differs from germline at one of its ends, possibly a read error. This chain joins TRBV24-1 and TRBJ2-5, with D possibly matching TRBD2 (6 bases). Looked up from germline, CDR1 is KGHDR and CDR2 is SFDVKD. The CDR3 contains 15 residues. The CDR3 sequence is CATRAGWSDQENQYF. CDR3 nucleotides: TGTGCCACCAGGGCGGGATGGAGCGATCAAGAGAACCAGTACTTC.

This clonotype occurred a few times. CDR3: CASSLEGGRISGELFF. The CDR3 region has the DNA TGTGCCAGCAGTTTAGAGGGCGGGAGGATTTCCGGGGAGCTGTTTTTT. The V and J genes are TRBV12-3 or TRBV12-4 and TRBJ2-2; the match to TRBD2 covers 8 bases. The CDR3 is made up of 16 amino acids. Unmatched junction bases numbered 7, after V lost 1 base and J lost 6 bases.